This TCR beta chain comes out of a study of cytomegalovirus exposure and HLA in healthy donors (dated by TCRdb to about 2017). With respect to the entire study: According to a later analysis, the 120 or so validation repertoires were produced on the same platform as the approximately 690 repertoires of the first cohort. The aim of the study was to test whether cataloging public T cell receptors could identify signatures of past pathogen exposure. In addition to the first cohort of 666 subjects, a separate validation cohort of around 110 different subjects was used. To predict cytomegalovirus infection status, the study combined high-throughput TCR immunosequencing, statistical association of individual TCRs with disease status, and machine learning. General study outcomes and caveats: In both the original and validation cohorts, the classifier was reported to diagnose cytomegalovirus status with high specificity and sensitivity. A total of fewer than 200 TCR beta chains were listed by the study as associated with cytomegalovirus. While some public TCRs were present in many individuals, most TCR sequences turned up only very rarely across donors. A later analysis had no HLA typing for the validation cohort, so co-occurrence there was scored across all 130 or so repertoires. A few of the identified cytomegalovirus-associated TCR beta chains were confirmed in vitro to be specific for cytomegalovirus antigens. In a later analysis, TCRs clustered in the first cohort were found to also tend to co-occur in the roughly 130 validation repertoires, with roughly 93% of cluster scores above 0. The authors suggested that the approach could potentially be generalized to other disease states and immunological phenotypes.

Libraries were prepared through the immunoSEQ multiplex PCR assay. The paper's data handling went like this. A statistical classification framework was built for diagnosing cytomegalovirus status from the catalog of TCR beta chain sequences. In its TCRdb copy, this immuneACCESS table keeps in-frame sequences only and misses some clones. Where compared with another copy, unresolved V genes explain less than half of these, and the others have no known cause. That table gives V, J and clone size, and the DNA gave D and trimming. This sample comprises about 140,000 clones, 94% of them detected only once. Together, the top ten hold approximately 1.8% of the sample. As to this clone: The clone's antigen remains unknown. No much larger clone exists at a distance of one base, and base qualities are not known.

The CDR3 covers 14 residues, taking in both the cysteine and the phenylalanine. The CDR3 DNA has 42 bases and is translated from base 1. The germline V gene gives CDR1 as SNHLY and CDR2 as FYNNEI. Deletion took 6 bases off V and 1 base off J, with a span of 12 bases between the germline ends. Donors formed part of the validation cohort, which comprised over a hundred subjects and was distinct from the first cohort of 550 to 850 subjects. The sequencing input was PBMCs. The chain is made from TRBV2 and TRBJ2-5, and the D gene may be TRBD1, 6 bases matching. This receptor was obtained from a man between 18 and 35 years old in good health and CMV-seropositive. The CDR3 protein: CASRDQGSQETQYF. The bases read TGTGCCAGCAGAGATCAGGGGTCCCAAGAGACCCAGTACTTC.